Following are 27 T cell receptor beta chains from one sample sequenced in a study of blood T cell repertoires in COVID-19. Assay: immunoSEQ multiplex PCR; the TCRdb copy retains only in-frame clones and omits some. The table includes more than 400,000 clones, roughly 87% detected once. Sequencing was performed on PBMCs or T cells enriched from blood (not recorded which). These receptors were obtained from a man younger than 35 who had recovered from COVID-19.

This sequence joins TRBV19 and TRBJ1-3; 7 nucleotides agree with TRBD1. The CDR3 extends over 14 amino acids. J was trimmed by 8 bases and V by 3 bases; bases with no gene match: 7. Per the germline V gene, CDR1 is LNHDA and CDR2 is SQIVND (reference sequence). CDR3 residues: CASSIGNRGDTIYF. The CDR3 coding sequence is TGTGCCAGTAGTATTGGGAACAGGGGCGACACCATATATTTT.

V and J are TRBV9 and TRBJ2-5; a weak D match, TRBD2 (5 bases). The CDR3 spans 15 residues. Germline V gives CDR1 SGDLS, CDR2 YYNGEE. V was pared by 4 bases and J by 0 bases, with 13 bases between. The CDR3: CASSKSTRYQETQYF. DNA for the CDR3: TGTGCCAGCAGCAAGTCTACTAGGTACCAAGAGACCCAGTACTTC. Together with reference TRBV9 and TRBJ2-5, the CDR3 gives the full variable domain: DSGVTQTPKHLITATGQRVTLRCSPRSGDLSVYWYQQSLDQGLQFLIQYYNGEERAKGNILERFSAQQFPDLHSELNLSSLELGDSALYFCASSKSTRYQETQYFGPGTRLLVL.

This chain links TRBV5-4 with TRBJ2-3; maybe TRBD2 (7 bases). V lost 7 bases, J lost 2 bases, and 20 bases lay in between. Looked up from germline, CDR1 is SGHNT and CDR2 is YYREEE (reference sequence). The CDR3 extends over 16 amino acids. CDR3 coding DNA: TGTGCCAGCTCCCCTGGGGGCAGCGGGGTCACAGATACGCAGTATTTT. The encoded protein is CASSPGGSGVTDTQYF.

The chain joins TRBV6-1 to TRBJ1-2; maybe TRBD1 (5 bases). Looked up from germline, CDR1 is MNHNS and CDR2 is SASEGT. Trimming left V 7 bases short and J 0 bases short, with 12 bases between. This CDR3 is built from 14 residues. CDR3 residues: CASKNRIANYGYTF. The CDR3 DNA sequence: TGTGCCAGCAAGAACAGGATTGCTAACTATGGCTACACCTTC.

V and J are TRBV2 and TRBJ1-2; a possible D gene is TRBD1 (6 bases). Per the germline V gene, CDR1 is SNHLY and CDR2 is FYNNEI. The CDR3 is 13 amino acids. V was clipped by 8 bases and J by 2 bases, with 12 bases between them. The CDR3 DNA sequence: TGTGCCAGCTCAAGACAGGAGAACTATGGCTACACCTTC. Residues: CASSRQENYGYTF.

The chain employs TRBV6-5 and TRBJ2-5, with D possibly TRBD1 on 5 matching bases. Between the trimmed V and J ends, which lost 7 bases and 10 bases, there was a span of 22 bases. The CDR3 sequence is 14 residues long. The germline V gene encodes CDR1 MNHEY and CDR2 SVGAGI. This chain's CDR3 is CASTRTQGPWGQYF. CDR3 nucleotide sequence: TGTGCCAGCACTAGAACGCAGGGCCCGTGGGGCCAGTACTTC.

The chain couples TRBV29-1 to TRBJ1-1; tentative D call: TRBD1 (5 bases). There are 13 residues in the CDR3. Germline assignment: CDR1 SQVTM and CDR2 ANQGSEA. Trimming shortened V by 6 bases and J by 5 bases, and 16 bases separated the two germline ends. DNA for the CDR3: TGCAGCGTCGTTGCGCAGGGAGGTACTGAAGCTTTCTTT. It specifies CSVVAQGGTEAFF.

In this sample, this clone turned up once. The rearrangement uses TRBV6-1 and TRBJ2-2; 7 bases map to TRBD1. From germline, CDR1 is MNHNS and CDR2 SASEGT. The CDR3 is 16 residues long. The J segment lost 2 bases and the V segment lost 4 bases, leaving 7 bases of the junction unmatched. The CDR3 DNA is TGTGCCAGCAGTGCCCTGACAGGGTTCAACACCGGGGAGCTGTTTTTT. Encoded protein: CASSALTGFNTGELFF.

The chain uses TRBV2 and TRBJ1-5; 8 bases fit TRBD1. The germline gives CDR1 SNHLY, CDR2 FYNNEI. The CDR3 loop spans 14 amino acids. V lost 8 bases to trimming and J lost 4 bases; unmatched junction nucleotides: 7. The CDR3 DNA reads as TGTGCCAGCGCGGGACAGGCGGAAAATCAGCCCCAGCATTTT. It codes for CASAGQAENQPQHF.

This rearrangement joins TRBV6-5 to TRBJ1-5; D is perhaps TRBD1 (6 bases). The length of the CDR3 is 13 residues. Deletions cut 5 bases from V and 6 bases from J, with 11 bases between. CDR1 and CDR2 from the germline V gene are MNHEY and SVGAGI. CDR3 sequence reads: CASSLQGSQPQHF. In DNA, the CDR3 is TGTGCCAGCAGTCTACAGGGTAGTCAGCCCCAGCATTTT.

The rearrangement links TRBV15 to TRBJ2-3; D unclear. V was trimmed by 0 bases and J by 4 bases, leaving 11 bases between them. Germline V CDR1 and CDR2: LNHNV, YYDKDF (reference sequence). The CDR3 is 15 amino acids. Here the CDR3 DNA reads TGTGCCACCAGCAGAGATGGCTACTACTCAGATACGCAGTATTTT. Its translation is CATSRDGYYSDTQYF.

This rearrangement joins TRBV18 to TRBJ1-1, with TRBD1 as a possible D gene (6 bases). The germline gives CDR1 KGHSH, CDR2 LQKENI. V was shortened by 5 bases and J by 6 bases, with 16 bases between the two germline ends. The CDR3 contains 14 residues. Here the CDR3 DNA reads TGTGCCAGCTCATCTGGGACATTTTCGGCTGAAGCTTTCTTT. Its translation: CASSSGTFSAEAFF. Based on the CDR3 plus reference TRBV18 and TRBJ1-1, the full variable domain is NAGVMQNPRHLVRRRGQEARLRCSPMKGHSHVYWYRQLPEEGLKFMVYLQKENIIDESGMPKERFSAEFPKEGPSILRIQQVVRGDSAAYFCASSSGTFSAEAFFGQGTRLTVV.

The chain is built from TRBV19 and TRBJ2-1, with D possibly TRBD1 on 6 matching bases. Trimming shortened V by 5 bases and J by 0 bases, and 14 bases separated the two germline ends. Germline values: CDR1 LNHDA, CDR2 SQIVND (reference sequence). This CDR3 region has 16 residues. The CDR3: CASSPTRGISYNEQFF. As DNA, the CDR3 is TGTGCCAGTAGTCCCACGAGGGGGATCTCCTACAATGAGCAGTTCTTC.

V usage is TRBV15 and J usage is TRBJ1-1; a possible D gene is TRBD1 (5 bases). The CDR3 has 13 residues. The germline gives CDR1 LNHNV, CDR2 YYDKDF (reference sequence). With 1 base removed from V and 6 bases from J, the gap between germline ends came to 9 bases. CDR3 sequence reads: CATSRGWGSEAFF. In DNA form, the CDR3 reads TGTGCCACCAGCAGAGGATGGGGCTCTGAAGCTTTCTTT.

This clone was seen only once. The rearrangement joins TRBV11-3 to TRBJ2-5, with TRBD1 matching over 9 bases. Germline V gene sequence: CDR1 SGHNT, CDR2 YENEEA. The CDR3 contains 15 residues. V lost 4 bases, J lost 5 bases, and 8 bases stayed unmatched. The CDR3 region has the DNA TGTGCCAGCAGCTCTGCCGGGACAGGGATCGAGACCCAGTACTTC. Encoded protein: CASSSAGTGIETQYF.

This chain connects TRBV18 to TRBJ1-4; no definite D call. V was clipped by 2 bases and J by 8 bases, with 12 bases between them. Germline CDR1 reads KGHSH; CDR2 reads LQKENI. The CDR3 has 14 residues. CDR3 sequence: CASSPTAGEEKLFF. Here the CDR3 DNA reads TGTGCCAGCTCACCAACGGCTGGGGAGGAAAAACTGTTTTTT.

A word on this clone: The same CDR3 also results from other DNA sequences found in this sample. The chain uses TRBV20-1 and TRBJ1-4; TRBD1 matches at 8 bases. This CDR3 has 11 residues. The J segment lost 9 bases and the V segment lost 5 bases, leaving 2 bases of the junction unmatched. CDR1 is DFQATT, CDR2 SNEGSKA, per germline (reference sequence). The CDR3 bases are TGCAGTGCTGGACAGGGACAAAAACTGTTTTTT. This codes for CSAGQGQKLFF.

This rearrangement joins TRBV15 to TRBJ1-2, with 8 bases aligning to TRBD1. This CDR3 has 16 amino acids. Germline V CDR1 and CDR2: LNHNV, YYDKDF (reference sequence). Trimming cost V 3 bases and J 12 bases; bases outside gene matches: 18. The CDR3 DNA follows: TGTGCCACCAGCAGGCCCGGCGGACAGGGAAGCAGGGACGACACCTTC. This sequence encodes CATSRPGGQGSRDDTF.

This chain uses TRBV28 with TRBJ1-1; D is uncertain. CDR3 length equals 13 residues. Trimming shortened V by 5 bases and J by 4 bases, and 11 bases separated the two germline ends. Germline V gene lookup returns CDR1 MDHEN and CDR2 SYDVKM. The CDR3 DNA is TGTGCCAGCAGTAAGAGTCCGGGCACTGAAGCTTTCTTT. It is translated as CASSKSPGTEAFF. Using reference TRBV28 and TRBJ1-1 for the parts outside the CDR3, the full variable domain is DVKVTQSSRYLVKRTGEKVFLECVQDMDHENMFWYRQDPGLGLRLIYFSYDVKMKEKGDIPEGYSVSREKKERFSLILESASTNQTSMYLCASSKSPGTEAFFGQGTRLTVV.

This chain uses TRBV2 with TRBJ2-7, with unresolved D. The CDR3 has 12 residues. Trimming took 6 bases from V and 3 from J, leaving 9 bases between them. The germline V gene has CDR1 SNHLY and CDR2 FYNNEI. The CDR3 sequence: CASRADIYEQYF. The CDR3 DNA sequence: TGTGCCAGCAGGGCGGATATCTACGAGCAGTACTTC.

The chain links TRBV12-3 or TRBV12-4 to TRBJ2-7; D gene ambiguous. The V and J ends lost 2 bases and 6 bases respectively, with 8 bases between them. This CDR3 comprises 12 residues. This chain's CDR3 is CASSLIRSEQYF. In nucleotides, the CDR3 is TGTGCCAGCAGTTTAATCAGATCCGAGCAGTACTTC.

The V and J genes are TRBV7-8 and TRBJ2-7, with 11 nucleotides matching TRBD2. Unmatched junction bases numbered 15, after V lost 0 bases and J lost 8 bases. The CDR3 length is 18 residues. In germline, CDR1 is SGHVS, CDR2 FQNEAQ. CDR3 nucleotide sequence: TGTGCCAGCAGCTTAGCGCCTATGATAAAACTAGCGGGAGACAAGCAGTACTTC. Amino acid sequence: CASSLAPMIKLAGDKQYF.

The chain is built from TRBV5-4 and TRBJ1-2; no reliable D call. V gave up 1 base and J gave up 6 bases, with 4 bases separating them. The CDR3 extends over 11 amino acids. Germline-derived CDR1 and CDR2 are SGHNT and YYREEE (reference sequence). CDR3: CASSLLDGYTF. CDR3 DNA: TGTGCCAGCAGCTTGCTTGATGGCTACACCTTC.

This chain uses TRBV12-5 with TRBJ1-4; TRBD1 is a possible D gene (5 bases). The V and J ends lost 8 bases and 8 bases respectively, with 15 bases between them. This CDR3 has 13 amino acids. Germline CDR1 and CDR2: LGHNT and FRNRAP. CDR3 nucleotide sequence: TGTGCTAGTACCTCCAGGGTTGGGGAAAAACTGTTTTTT. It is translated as CASTSRVGEKLFF.

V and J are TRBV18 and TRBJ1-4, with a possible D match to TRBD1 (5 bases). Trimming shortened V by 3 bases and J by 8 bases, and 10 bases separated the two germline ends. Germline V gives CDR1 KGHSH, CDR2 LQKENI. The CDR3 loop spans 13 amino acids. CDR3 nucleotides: TGTGCCAGCTCACCCCAGGGAGGGGAAAAACTGTTTTTT. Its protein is CASSPQGGEKLFF.

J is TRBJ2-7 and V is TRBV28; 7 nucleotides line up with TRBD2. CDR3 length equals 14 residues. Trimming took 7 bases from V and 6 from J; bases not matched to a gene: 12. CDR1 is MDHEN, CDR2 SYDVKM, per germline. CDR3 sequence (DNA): TGTGCCAGCACCCCGACAGCGGGACTTTCCGAGCAGTACTTC. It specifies CASTPTAGLSEQYF.

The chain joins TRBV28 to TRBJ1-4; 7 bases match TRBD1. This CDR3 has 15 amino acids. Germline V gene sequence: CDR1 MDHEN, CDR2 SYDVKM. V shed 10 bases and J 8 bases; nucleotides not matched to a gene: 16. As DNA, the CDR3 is TGTGCCACCAGCATTCGGACAGGAACAGCGGAAAAACTGTTTTTT. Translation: CATSIRTGTAEKLFF. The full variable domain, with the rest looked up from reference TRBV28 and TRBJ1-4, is DVKVTQSSRYLVKRTGEKVFLECVQDMDHENMFWYRQDPGLGLRLIYFSYDVKMKEKGDIPEGYSVSREKKERFSLILESASTNQTSMYLCATSIRTGTAEKLFFGSGTQLSVL.